This entry lists 17 T cell receptor beta chains sequenced from one sample in a study of cytomegalovirus exposure and HLA in healthy donors. Assay used: immunoSEQ multiplex PCR; TCRdb lists only in-frame clones, some missing. The sample has over 70,000 clones; roughly 94% are singletons. The sequenced sample was PBMCs. The origin of the receptors is a young woman in good health and CMV-seronegative.

The genes are TRBV6-4 and TRBJ2-2; the match to TRBD1 covers 9 bases. This CDR3 is built from 15 residues. The V segment lost 6 bases and the J segment 4 bases; nucleotides outside the gene matches: 6. Per germline, CDR1 MRHNA and CDR2 SNTAGT. The CDR3 spells CASSITGGGTGELFF. CDR3 in DNA: TGTGCCAGCAGCATTACAGGGGGCGGCACCGGGGAGCTGTTTTTT.

The chain joins TRBV9 to TRBJ2-5; a possible D gene is TRBD2 (7 bases). V dropped 0 bases and J dropped 1 base, with 19 bases sitting between them. The CDR3 runs to 18 residues. Germline V gene data show CDR1 as SGDLS and CDR2 as YYNGEE. The CDR3 here is CASSVGTQVRGPQETQYF. The CDR3 nucleotides are TGTGCCAGCAGCGTAGGTACTCAGGTGCGGGGGCCCCAAGAGACCCAGTACTTC.

The gene calls are TRBV20-1 and TRBJ2-3, with TRBD2 identical over 9 bases. After removal of 2 bases from V and 12 bases from J, the junction contained 3 bases not matched to a gene. The CDR3 runs 11 residues. Germline V gene data show CDR1 as DFQATT and CDR2 as SNEGSKA (reference sequence). The CDR3 nucleotides read TGCAGTGCTAGAAGGCGGGGGGGACAGTATTTT. Its translation: CSARRRGGQYF.

The chain uses TRBV10-3 and TRBJ1-5, with TRBD1 matching over 10 bases. This CDR3 is built from 16 residues. V lost 10 bases and J lost 2; bases outside the gene matches: 11. Per the germline V gene, CDR1 is ENHRY and CDR2 is SYGVKD. The chain's CDR3 is CATLGTGDFGNQPQHF. The CDR3 bases are TGTGCCACGCTGGGGACAGGGGACTTCGGCAATCAGCCCCAGCATTTT.

The rearrangement uses TRBV11-2 and TRBJ2-3, with 10 bases identical to TRBD1. CDR3 length equals 14 residues. CDR1 is SGHAT, CDR2 FQNNGV, per germline. The ends lost 3 bases at V and 4 bases at J; junction bases unmatched: 1. CDR3 DNA: TGTGCCAGCAGCTTCGGGACAGGGGCAGATACGCAGTATTTT. Translating gives CASSFGTGADTQYF.

This clone was counted once. The chain recombines TRBV9 with TRBJ2-3; weak D call: TRBD2 (5 bases). The CDR3 loop spans 16 amino acids. The germline V and J ends were trimmed by 0 bases and 2 bases, with 13 bases remaining between them. From germline, CDR1 is SGDLS and CDR2 YYNGEE. As DNA, the CDR3 is TGTGCCAGCAGCGTAGGTCGGAGGACCCCCACAGATACGCAGTATTTT. This codes for CASSVGRRTPTDTQYF.

This sequence joins TRBV21-1 and TRBJ2-5; the table's D call TRBD1 went unverified against the DNA. TRBV21-1 constitutes a pseudogene. The CDR3 length is 19 residues. The CDR3 DNA follows: TGTGCCAGCAGCAAAAGGGGGGGTACAGGGGGCACCCCGAGGGAGACCCAGTACTTC. Its translation: CASSKRGGTGGTPRETQYF.

The chain uses TRBV19 and TRBJ1-1; D gene unclear. The CDR3 has 15 residues. Germline CDR1 LNHDA, CDR2 SQIVND (reference sequence). The V end lost 0 bases, the J end lost 3 bases, and 11 bases lay between the germline ends. DNA for the CDR3: TGTGCCAGTAGTATAGAAAAAGGGAGGGACACTGAAGCTTTCTTT. Translation: CASSIEKGRDTEAFF.

The rearrangement links TRBV10-1 to TRBJ1-2; 9 bases align to TRBD1. CDR3 length equals 14 residues. In germline, CDR1 is WNHNN, CDR2 SYGVQD (reference sequence). J was trimmed by 7 bases and V by 3 bases; bases with no gene match: 6. The CDR3 is CASSEHRGHSGYTF. CDR3 DNA: TGCGCCAGCAGTGAACACAGGGGGCATAGTGGCTACACCTTC.

V usage is TRBV4-1 and J usage is TRBJ2-7; perhaps TRBD2 as D (5 bases). V was pared by 2 bases and J by 1 base, with 9 bases between. The CDR3 sequence is 14 residues long. Germline V lookup: CDR1 MGHRA, CDR2 YSYEKL. This chain's CDR3 is CASSQYEGSYEQYF. Here the CDR3 DNA reads TGCGCCAGCAGCCAATATGAGGGATCCTACGAGCAGTACTTC.

The rearrangement links TRBV2 to TRBJ2-7, with D possibly being TRBD1 (6 bases). The germline gives CDR1 SNHLY, CDR2 FYNNEI. CDR3 length equals 13 residues. V was pared by 2 bases and J by 6 bases, with 11 bases between. Here the CDR3 reads CASSEFRGGEQYF. In nucleotides, the CDR3 is TGTGCCAGCAGTGAATTCCGAGGGGGCGAGCAGTACTTC.

This chain links TRBV5-1 with TRBJ2-2; 8 bases line up with TRBD1. Germline V gene lookup returns CDR1 SGHRS and CDR2 YFSETQ. This CDR3 comprises 16 residues. V was clipped by 0 bases and J by 2 bases; unmatched bases: 3. The CDR3 nucleotides read TGCGCCAGCAGCTTGGGGGCAGGGGGCAACACCGGGGAGCTGTTTTTT. Residues: CASSLGAGGNTGELFF.

The chain joins TRBV14 to TRBJ1-1; D is unclear. The CDR3 length is 14 residues. Trimming removed 4 bases at V and 0 bases at J, with 9 bases between. The V gene's germline CDR1 is SGHDN and CDR2 FVKESK. The CDR3 DNA is TGTGCCAGCAGCCCCGCCGGGATGAACACTGAAGCTTTCTTT. Protein: CASSPAGMNTEAFF.

The genes are TRBV28 and TRBJ2-1; 10 positions agree with TRBD1. There are 15 residues in the CDR3. V shed 6 bases and J 2 bases; nucleotides not matched to a gene: 4. The germline V gene has CDR1 MDHEN and CDR2 SYDVKM. For the CDR3, the DNA is TGTGCCAGCAGGGCCGGGACAGGGGCCTACAATGAGCAGTTCTTC. Translated, it gives CASRAGTGAYNEQFF.

The chain couples TRBV10-3 to TRBJ2-1; D perhaps matches TRBD1 (5 bases). CDR1 and CDR2 from the germline V gene are ENHRY and SYGVKD. V was clipped by 2 bases and J by 7 bases, with 15 bases between them. The length of the CDR3 is 15 residues. CDR3 nucleotide sequence: TGTGCCATCAGTGAGCTGGGAAGGGGTGGTAATGAGCAGTTCTTC. This translates into CAISELGRGGNEQFF.

This rearrangement joins TRBV18 to TRBJ1-6; D is undetermined. V was cut by 3 bases and J by 10 bases, with 7 bases left in between. This CDR3 spans 12 amino acids. The germline gives CDR1 KGHSH, CDR2 LQKENI. CDR3 in amino acids: CASSPQSSPLHF. The DNA for the CDR3 is TGTGCCAGCTCACCCCAAAGCTCACCCCTCCACTTT. The full variable domain, rest sourced from reference TRBV18 and TRBJ1-6, is NAGVMQNPRHLVRRRGQEARLRCSPMKGHSHVYWYRQLPEEGLKFMVYLQKENIIDESGMPKERFSAEFPKEGPSILRIQQVVRGDSAAYFCASSPQSSPLHFGNGTRLTVT.

This chain joins TRBV19 and TRBJ1-1; the D is unclear. Trimming stripped 0 bases from V and 6 bases from J, with 17 bases between. The germline gives CDR1 LNHDA, CDR2 SQIVND (reference sequence). The CDR3 runs 16 residues. The CDR3 region is CASSIDRETPTPEAFF. CDR3 sequence (DNA): TGTGCCAGTAGTATAGATCGGGAAACTCCAACACCTGAAGCTTTCTTT.